Shown below are 15 T cell receptor beta chains from a single sample sequenced in a study of tissue T cells after allogeneic stem cell transplantation. Here immunoSEQ multiplex PCR was the method, and the copy in TCRdb shows in-frame clones only, minus some. The table has over 45,000 clones, over 70% seen once. The sample consisted of sorted cells pooled from one or two spleens. The receptors originated from a pool of C57BL/6 mice in good health.

This clone was seen a handful of times. Genes and germline come from the mouse. The read ends 1 residue early relative to the CDR3; the germline J gene fills the gap. V gene TRBV1 combines with J gene TRBJ2-7; 8 bases fit TRBD2. Unmatched junction bases numbered 1, after V lost 5 bases and J lost 1 base. CDR3 length: 13 residues. Germline-derived CDR1 and CDR2 are NSQYPW and LRSPGD (reference sequence). CDR3 bases read: TGCACCTGCAGTCCTGGGGGGTCCTATGAACAGTAC. It codes for CTCSPGGSYEQY. In full, the CDR3 is CTCSPGGSYEQYF.

As concerns this clone: Its ends do not fully match the called genes, so a read error is possible. Genes and germline are mouse. The read finishes 1 residue shy of the CDR3 end, and the germline J gene is used to complete it. Other DNA sequences in the sample encode the same CDR3. This chain connects TRBV5 to TRBJ2-3; D may be TRBD1 (6 bases). Germline V gene data show CDR1 as LGHNA and CDR2 as YNLKQL (reference sequence). This CDR3 contains 15 residues. The sequenced part of the CDR3 DNA is TGCGCCAGCAGCCAAGATTACAGGGGTGCAGAAACGCTGTAT. Its translation is CASSQDYRGAETLY. The CDR3 as a whole reads CASSQDYRGAETLYF.

This clone was counted only a few times. Gene names refer to mouse genes. The read is 1 residue too short to cover the CDR3 end, so that end is filled in from the germline J gene. The chain uses TRBV20 and TRBJ2-7, with 8 bases fitting TRBD2. After removal of 0 bases from V and 2 bases from J, the junction contained 3 bases not matched to a gene. Germline V gene sequence: CDR1 GFQATS, CDR2 STVNSAI. This CDR3 is built from 14 residues. The CDR3: CGARDPGGPYEQYF. CDR3 DNA, as far as it was read: TGTGGTGCTAGGGATCCTGGGGGGCCCTATGAACAGTAC. The entire variable domain, with the rest obtained from reference TRBV20 and TRBJ2-7, is as follows: GALVYQYPRRTICKSGTSMRMECQAVGFQATSVAWYRQSPQKTFELIALSTVNSAIKYEQNFTQEKFPISHPNLSFSSMTVLNAYLEDRGLYLCGARDPGGPYEQYFGPGTRLTVL.

Comments on this clone: Mouse gene names apply. The read finishes 1 residue shy of the CDR3 end, and the germline J gene is used to complete it. V gene TRBV13-2 combines with J gene TRBJ2-4, with TRBD2 identical over 10 bases. V lost 2 bases to trimming and J lost 0 bases; unmatched junction nucleotides: 3. The CDR3 covers 16 residues. Germline CDR1 is NNHNN and CDR2 is SYGAGS (reference sequence). The CDR3 bases that were read are TGTGCCAGCGGTGACTGGACTGGGGGTAGTCAAAACACCTTGTAC. The encoded protein is CASGDWTGGSQNTLY. The complete CDR3 protein is CASGDWTGGSQNTLYF.

Regarding this clone: The gene names given are mouse names. The read ends 1 residue shy of where the CDR3 ends; the end is completed using the germline J gene. The same CDR3 is also encoded by other DNA sequences in this sample. The genes are TRBV13-2 and TRBJ2-1; D is undetermined. Germline V gene data show CDR1 as NNHNN and CDR2 as SYGAGS (reference sequence). CDR3 size: 12 residues. Trimming cost V 1 base and J 6 bases, with 5 bases left between them. The CDR3 here is CASGDSGAEQFF. The CDR3 DNA, read in part, is TGTGCCAGCGGTGATAGCGGTGCTGAGCAGTTC.

In the case of this clone: Genes and germline are mouse. The read terminates 1 residue ahead of where the CDR3 ends, so the germline J gene completes it. The chain uses TRBV1 and TRBJ2-5; TRBD1 is a possible D gene (6 bases). This CDR3 region has 13 residues. Trimming shortened V by 4 bases and J by 4 bases, and 9 bases separated the two germline ends. The V gene's germline CDR1 is NSQYPW and CDR2 LRSPGD (reference sequence). CDR3 residues: CTCSGKGEDTQYF. Partial CDR3 DNA: TGCACCTGCAGTGGGAAGGGGGAAGACACCCAGTAC.

To note about this clone: Gene names refer to mouse genes. The covered CDR3 bases are TGTGCCAGCAGCTTAGCCAGAAACACCGGGCAGCTCTAC. It specifies CASSLARNTGQLY. The full-length CDR3 reads as CASSLARNTGQLYF. V is TRBV3 and J is TRBJ2-2; D not certain. The CDR3 end is not reached by the read, which stops 1 residue before it; the germline J gene fills it in. Germline values: CDR1 SNHLY, CDR2 FYNGKV (reference sequence). CDR3 length equals 14 residues. V was cut by 0 bases and J by 1 base, with 3 bases left in between.

To note about this clone: The genes are named according to mouse. The sequence runs out 1 residue before the end of the CDR3; the remainder is reconstructed from the germline J gene. This chain links TRBV5 with TRBJ1-5, with D perhaps TRBD1 (5 bases). V dropped 4 bases and J dropped 0 bases, with 7 bases sitting between them. The germline CDR1 and CDR2 sequences are LGHNA and YNLKQL (reference sequence). The CDR3 sequence is 14 residues long. CDR3 bases read: TGTGCCAGCAGCCGGACACCTAACAACCAGGCTCCGCTT. It codes for CASSRTPNNQAPL. The entire CDR3 protein is CASSRTPNNQAPLF.

Remarks on this clone: All gene names here are mouse names. The sequence runs out 1 residue before the end of the CDR3; the remainder is reconstructed from the germline J gene. This chain connects TRBV13-3 to TRBJ1-2, with 7 bases lining up with TRBD1. The V and J ends lost 4 bases and 1 base, in that order; junction bases with no gene match: 1. There are 13 residues in the CDR3. Germline lookup yields CDR1 NNHDY and CDR2 SYVADS. Partial CDR3 DNA: TGTGCCAGCAGTCGGGACAGAAACTCCGACTACACC. As protein: CASSRDRNSDYT. The full CDR3 sequence reads CASSRDRNSDYTF.

Of note for this clone: Gene names are mouse gene names. Read data end 1 residue before the CDR3 end; the end is taken from the germline J gene. The gene calls are TRBV13-1 and TRBJ2-7, with 8 bases that match TRBD2. The length of the CDR3 is 14 residues. Germline CDR1 and CDR2: NSHNY and SYGAGN. Trimming took 0 bases from V and 4 from J; bases not matched to a gene: 3. CDR3 protein: CASSDAGGPYEQYF. The part of the CDR3 DNA that was read is TGTGCCAGCAGTGATGCTGGGGGGCCGTATGAACAGTAC.

On this clone: Mouse names are used for the genes. The read gets to within 1 residue of the CDR3 end, and the germline J gene fills in the rest. The chain employs TRBV15 and TRBJ2-5; 8 nucleotides align to TRBD1. This CDR3 spans 13 amino acids. The junction had 5 bases not matched to a gene; V was cut back by 6 bases and J by 6 bases. Germline V gene lookup returns CDR1 SGHND and CDR2 FRSKSL. The CDR3 bases that were read are TGTGCCAGCAGCCCACAGGGGGGTGACACCCAGTAC. It yields the protein CASSPQGGDTQY. In full, the CDR3 reads CASSPQGGDTQYF.

Regarding this clone: All gene names here are mouse names. The read ends 1 residue shy of where the CDR3 ends; the end is completed using the germline J gene. V usage is TRBV16 and J usage is TRBJ2-7, with a possible D match to TRBD1 (5 bases). Per the germline V gene, CDR1 is SGHSA and CDR2 is FRNQAP. Between the trimmed V and J ends, which lost 5 bases and 7 bases, there was a span of 12 bases. This CDR3 comprises 12 residues. Here the CDR3 reads CASSADRDEQYF. The CDR3 bases that were read are TGTGCAAGCAGCGCCGACAGAGACGAACAGTAC.

As to this clone: Gene names and germline refer to mouse. The read ends 1 residue early relative to the CDR3; the germline J gene fills the gap. Different DNA sequences within this sample yield the same CDR3. The V call is TRBV15, the J call TRBJ2-3, with 7 bases fitting TRBD1. The germline CDR1 and CDR2 sequences are SGHND and FRSKSL. The CDR3 runs 13 residues. V dropped 6 bases and J dropped 3; count of bases not matched to a gene: 3. CDR3 DNA (partial): TGTGCCAGCAGCCTACAGGGGGCAGAAACGCTGTAT. Translated, it gives CASSLQGAETLY. The entire CDR3 reads CASSLQGAETLYF.

On this clone: The genes and germline here are from mouse. The read terminates 1 residue ahead of where the CDR3 ends, so the germline J gene completes it. This chain joins TRBV13-1 and TRBJ2-3; 10 positions agree with TRBD1. CDR1 and CDR2 (germline): NSHNY, SYGAGN. The junction had 3 bases not matched to a gene; V was cut back by 5 bases and J by 6 bases. The CDR3 is 13 residues long. CDR3 sequence reads: CASRTGGAETLYF. The CDR3 DNA, read in part, is TGTGCCAGCAGGACAGGGGGCGCTGAAACGCTGTAT.

Note on this clone: Germline and genes here are mouse. The missing CDR3 end, 1 residue past where the read stops, is filled in from the germline J gene. The chain couples TRBV31 to TRBJ1-4, with 10 bases aligning to TRBD1. CDR1 is GKSSPN and CDR2 is SITVG in the germline V gene. V dropped 4 bases and J dropped 3; count of bases not matched to a gene: 5. There are 15 residues in the CDR3. The CDR3 sequence: CAWTPGTGANERLFF. The CDR3 bases that were read are TGTGCCTGGACCCCCGGGACAGGGGCCAACGAAAGATTATTT.